The clone carrying this T cell receptor (beta chain) occurred a few times. Its antigen is unknown. The germline CDR1 and CDR2 sequences are SGHKS and YYEKEE (reference sequence). Trimming took 4 bases from V and 0 from J; bases not matched to a gene: 9. The CDR3 covers 17 residues. These data originate in a study of blood T cells in healthy people across ages. Study-wide points: Estimates of total diversity, which came from one million sequenced T cells, were considered to be underestimates.

Primed by a sample-barcoded 5' primer and a J-beta primer mix, a second PCR proceeded for 7 to 11 cycles. Each TCR beta cDNA got a 12-nucleotide random molecular identifier. MiXCR, run by TCRdb on the 5' RACE reads, gives a single entry per CDR3 protein. This table has some 640,000 distinct CDR3 sequences, 25% to 35% appearing once. This TCR came from a woman older than 75 in good health. Sequenced input: blood. J is TRBJ1-5 and V is TRBV5-5, with TRBD1 matching over 8 bases. CDR3 residues: CASSPTGTGYSNQPQHF. The CDR3 coding sequence is TGTGCCAGCAGCCCGACCGGGACAGGATATAGCAATCAGCCCCAGCATTTT.